This T cell receptor beta chain was sequenced in a study of T cells in Graves' hyperthyroidism and ophthalmopathy. Findings and caveats of the study: Most thyroid clonotypes with frequency above 0.001 were detected in blood.

Among the patients, aged 18 to 65, hyperthyroidism was newly diagnosed and had lasted under 2 months. Those patients with uncontrolled infection, other autoimmune disease, pregnancy or lactation were excluded. A few counts support this clonotype. Its specificity is unknown. There were TCR beta CDR3 regions amplified from RNA transcripts. An initial round of RT-PCR targeting the TCR CDR3 relied on the HTBI primer set. Using its own MiXCR run on the multiplex PCR reads, TCRdb lists one record per CDR3 protein. The sample has 690,000 or so distinct CDR3 sequences; over 15% are singletons. The ends lost 7 bases at V and 2 bases at J; junction bases unmatched: 13. The length of the CDR3 is 16 residues. The germline gives CDR1 MNHNS, CDR2 SASEGT.

The chain recombines TRBV6-1 with TRBJ2-5; 7 nucleotides line up with TRBD1. The material sequenced was blood. The source of this sequence is a woman aged 45-60 years with Graves' hyperthyroidism that later progressed to Graves' ophthalmopathy. The CDR3 sequence: CASTRGFSHHQETQYF. The CDR3 bases are TGTGCCAGCACCAGGGGGTTTTCCCACCATCAAGAGACCCAGTACTTC.